These T cell receptor beta chains were read from a single sample in a study of OX40 agonist ivuxolimab in advanced cancers. Sequencing was performed with immunoSEQ multiplex PCR; in TCRdb, only in-frame clones are kept and a portion is missing. The repertoire holds under 65,000 clones, with around nine tenths as singletons. The sequenced sample was CD4+ or CD8+ T cells sorted from blood, obtained in a trial of the OX40 agonist ivuxolimab. These receptors originate from an adult with an advanced solid tumor such as melanoma, head and neck, liver or kidney cancer. The CDR3 runs from the conserved cysteine through the conserved F or W. The D gene is left open where the match is weak. Rows may omit the clone size; those that give it use once, few, many or a size class.

D	V	J	size	DNA	CDR3
.	TRBV19	TRBJ2-3	.	TGTGCCAGTAGCTCAGGGGACAGCACAGATACGCAGTATTTT	CASSSGDSTDTQYF
.	TRBV6-5	TRBJ1-5	.	TGTGCCAGCAGTTTCCGAGATCAGCCCCAGCATTTT	CASSFRDQPQHF
TRBD2	TRBV7-2	TRBJ2-6	.	TGTGCCAGCAGCTTAGTTGGGACTACTGGGGCCAACGTCCTGACTTTC	CASSLVGTTGANVLTF
.	TRBV6-1	TRBJ2-7	.	TGTGCCACCCGTCCTCCGCCGGGCCTCTCCTACGAGCAGTACTTC	CATRPPPGLSYEQYF
TRBD1	TRBV6-5	TRBJ2-7	.	TGTGCCAGCAGTCCGGGACAGGGGGCCTACGAGCAGTACTTC	CASSPGQGAYEQYF
TRBD2	TRBV10-2	TRBJ2-7	.	TGCGCCAGCAGTCCCATAAGCGGGGGGGCCTACGAGCAGTACTTC	CASSPISGGAYEQYF
.	TRBV5-4	TRBJ2-3	few	TGTGCCAGCAGCCCGAGGGTGGTAGGGGGAGATACGCAGTATTTT	CASSPRVVGGDTQYF
TRBD1	TRBV5-4	TRBJ2-7	few	TGTGCCAGCAGCCCGGGGGGGACAGGGGTGTACGAGCAGTACTTC	CASSPGGTGVYEQYF
TRBD1	TRBV13	TRBJ2-2	.	TGTGCCAGCAGCTATCGAGGGGGCGCGAACACCGGGGAGCTGTTTTTT	CASSYRGGANTGELFF
.	TRBV5-1	TRBJ2-3	.	TGCGCCAGCAGCTTGGAAGGGGGAGGTACAGATACGCAGTATTTT	CASSLEGGGTDTQYF
.	TRBV6-5	TRBJ1-4	few	TGTGCCAGCGGCCGTGGCCCTAGGGAAAAACTGTTTTTT	CASGRGPREKLFF
TRBD1	TRBV4-3	TRBJ1-4	.	TGCGCCAGCAGCCGGGGGACAGAGAATAATGAAAAACTGTTTTTT	CASSRGTENNEKLFF
.	TRBV6-1	TRBJ2-7	.	TGTGCCAGCAGTAGTGGCGGGAACCACGAGCAGTACTTC	CASSSGGNHEQYF
TRBD1	TRBV29-1	TRBJ2-3	.	TGCAGCGTGGACAGGGGGCTTAACACAGATACGCAGTATTTT	CSVDRGLNTDTQYF
.	TRBV6-5	TRBJ2-7	.	TGTGCCAGCAGCCATGTGGGGGAGCAGTACTTC	CASSHVGEQYF
.	TRBV5-1	TRBJ2-1	.	TGCGCCAGCAGCTTGCAACAGAGCTCCTACAATGAGCAGTTCTTC	CASSLQQSSYNEQFF
.	TRBV25-1	TRBJ2-7	.	TGTGCCAGCAGTGCTGACTACGAGCAGTACTTC	CASSADYEQYF
TRBD1	TRBV5-1	TRBJ2-5	.	TGCGCCAGCAGCTTGGCGGACAGGGGGCGTAGAGAGACCCAGTACTTC	CASSLADRGRRETQYF
TRBD1	TRBV4-2	TRBJ1-5	.	TGTGCCAGCAGCCAAGGCAACGACAGGGAACGGAATCAGCCCCAGCATTTT	CASSQGNDRERNQPQHF
TRBD1	TRBV6-5	TRBJ1-2	.	TGTGCCAGCAGCAGACAGGGATCCCGGGGCGGCTACACCTTC	CASSRQGSRGGYTF
.	TRBV14	TRBJ2-5	.	TGTGCCAGCAGCCAAGGGCAGGGACACCCACAAGAGACCCAGTACTTC	CASSQGQGHPQETQYF
TRBD1	TRBV7-2	TRBJ2-5	.	TGTGCCAGCAGCTTAGCGATCCGGACAGGGCGGGAGACCCAGTACTTC	CASSLAIRTGRETQYF
.	TRBV30	TRBJ1-4	.	TGTGCCTGGAGTTCTGGAGGGGGATATGAAAAACTGTTTTTT	CAWSSGGGYEKLFF
.	TRBV30	TRBJ1-4	.	TGTGCCTGGACAGGGTTAACTAATGAAAAACTGTTTTTT	CAWTGLTNEKLFF
TRBD1	TRBV5-4	TRBJ2-1	.	TGTGCCAGCAGCCCAGAAACAGGGGGCGCCTACAATGAGCAGTTCTTC	CASSPETGGAYNEQFF
TRBD1	TRBV19	TRBJ2-7	.	TGTGCCAGTAGTGGGGGGACAGGGGGTTTGGACGAGCAGTACTTC	CASSGGTGGLDEQYF
.	TRBV7-6	TRBJ2-4	few	TGTGCCAGCAGCTTAGAAGACAGGGCCAAAAACATTCAGTACTTC	CASSLEDRAKNIQYF
.	TRBV19	TRBJ2-2	.	TGTGCCAGTAGGAGGGACTCCACCGGGGAGCTGTTTTTT	CASRRDSTGELFF
TRBD2	TRBV9	TRBJ2-7	.	TGTGCCAGCAGTTTTAGCGGGGGGGACTACGAGCAGTACTTC	CASSFSGGDYEQYF
.	TRBV7-6	TRBJ2-5	.	TGTGCCAGCACCCAACCGCAGGGGCCTCCGAGAGGGACCCAGTACTTC	CASTQPQGPPRGTQYF
TRBD1	TRBV11-2	TRBJ2-3	.	TGTGCCAGCAGCACACTCCTCCGGGACAGGGCTTCACATACGCAGTATTTT	CASSTLLRDRASHTQYF
TRBD2	TRBV19	TRBJ2-5	once	TGTGCCAGTCAGTTAGCGGGGGCCCGGGGGGAGACCCAGTACTTC	CASQLAGARGETQYF
.	TRBV9	TRBJ1-2	few	TGTGCCAGCAGCGTAGACGGCAGTTCCCTCTATGGCTACACCTTC	CASSVDGSSLYGYTF
TRBD1	TRBV19	TRBJ1-6	.	TGTGCCAGTAGTACGGACAGGAGCTATAATTCACCCCTCCACTTT	CASSTDRSYNSPLHF
.	TRBV7-9	TRBJ1-1	.	TGTGCCAGCAGGTTACGCGAGAACACTGAAGCTTTCTTT	CASRLRENTEAFF
TRBD2	TRBV7-2	TRBJ2-7	.	TGTGCCAGCAGCTGGACTAGCGGGGGGCCAACCACCCCCTACGAGCAGTACTTC	CASSWTSGGPTTPYEQYF
TRBD2	TRBV4-2	TRBJ2-3	.	TGTGCCAGCAGCCAGCCGGGACTAGCGGGGGAAGATACGCAGTATTTT	CASSQPGLAGEDTQYF
.	TRBV12-5	TRBJ1-2	.	TGTGCTAGTGGTTTGGTACCTGGGGGGGCCCTTCATGGCTACACCTTC	CASGLVPGGALHGYTF
.	TRBV30	TRBJ1-5	.	TGTGCCTGGAGTGTTCAGGGTGCGGTTCGGCCCCAGCATTTT	CAWSVQGAVRPQHF
.	TRBV10-1	TRBJ2-5	.	TGCGCCAGCAGTGTTGGCACACAAGAGACCCAGTACTTC	CASSVGTQETQYF
TRBD2	TRBV30	TRBJ2-5	.	TGTGCCTGGAGTGTAAGCGGGGGGGCCGGAGAGACCCAGTACTTC	CAWSVSGGAGETQYF
TRBD1	TRBV27	TRBJ2-7	.	TGTGCCAGCAGTTCACCGAGGACAGGGGGTCACGAGCAGTACTTC	CASSSPRTGGHEQYF
.	TRBV7-8	TRBJ2-2	.	TGTGCCAGCAGCTTAGAAGGCCGGACGAACGGGGAGCTGTTTTTT	CASSLEGRTNGELFF
.	TRBV5-1	TRBJ2-3	.	TGCGCCAGCAGCACCGGAGACTCCACAGATACGCAGTATTTT	CASSTGDSTDTQYF
.	TRBV5-4	TRBJ1-1	.	TGTGCCAGCAGCTTGGATATAATGGGGACGGGGAACACTGAAGCTTTCTTT	CASSLDIMGTGNTEAFF
.	TRBV19	TRBJ1-4	.	TGTGCCAGTAGTCCACAGGGACCAACTAATGAAAAACTGTTTTTT	CASSPQGPTNEKLFF
.	TRBV4-1	TRBJ1-4	few	TGCGCCAGCAGCCAAGATACAGGGAGGAATGAAAAACTGTTTTTT	CASSQDTGRNEKLFF
TRBD2	TRBV5-1	TRBJ2-7	.	TGCGCCAGCCGGGGGAGCGGGGGGACGTACGAGCAGTACTTC	CASRGSGGTYEQYF
.	TRBV6-1	TRBJ1-1	.	TGTGCCAGCAGTGAAGTAGCGCTGACTTTCTTT	CASSEVALTFF
TRBD1	TRBV11-2	TRBJ2-7	once	TGTGCCAGCAGCTTAGGGTGGACAGGGGGGGCCTACGAGCAGTACTTC	CASSLGWTGGAYEQYF